This is a list of T cell receptor beta chains from one sample in a study of shared clonotypes between healthy human individuals. TCRdb's table, derived via immunoSEQ multiplex PCR, lists solely in-frame clones and lacks some. The sample holds roughly 1.5 million clones, around 98% seen once. Sequencing was carried out using naive CD4+ T cells sorted from blood. The receptors here all came from a man aged 25-40 years in good health. CDR3s leave out the opening cysteine and the closing phenylalanine or tryptophan. Fields, in order: clone size, J gene, V gene, CDR3 protein. Not all rows give a size; the values are once, few, many and, for expanded clones, a class.

.	TRBJ2-7	TRBV5-1	ASSLRGGNYEQY
.	TRBJ2-7	TRBV25-1	ASSVELAVYEQY
.	TRBJ2-3	TRBV5-6	ASSDRTDTQY
.	TRBJ2-1	TRBV11-2	ASSRPGTSGSNEQF
.	TRBJ2-3	TRBV19	ASSTSGSDTQY
.	TRBJ1-2	TRBV10-3	AISDLQGAGYGYT
.	TRBJ1-1	TRBV4-2	ASSLPGQGAF
.	TRBJ2-1	TRBV6-6	ASRPESSYNEQF
.	TRBJ2-3	TRBV18	ASSPGTGIDTQY
.	TRBJ1-5	TRBV28	ASSLGGAGFQPQH
.	TRBJ2-7	TRBV2	ASSPGLAGVREQY
once	TRBJ1-1	TRBV5-1	ASSYESRTEAF
.	TRBJ2-3	TRBV29-1	SGGSGQAVDTQY
.	TRBJ2-3	TRBV18	ASSPISGPVADTQY
.	TRBJ2-1	TRBV28	ASITTGTPTFNEQF
.	TRBJ2-1	TRBV29-1	SGSGRARNEQF
.	TRBJ2-3	TRBV5-1	ASSSYGDRGTDTQY
.	TRBJ2-3	TRBV5-1	ASSSRSITDTQY
.	TRBJ2-1	TRBV11-3	ASSLVVGEQF
.	TRBJ2-1	TRBV10-3	AISGELAGGINEQF
.	TRBJ2-7	TRBV6-5	ASSSLGGAAYEQY
.	TRBJ2-3	TRBV4-1	ASRRLSGRATDTQY
once	TRBJ2-5	TRBV28	ASSLVSKTQY
.	TRBJ1-2	TRBV5-1	ASSSQGLDGYT
.	TRBJ1-5	TRBV2	ASSALQDGNQPQH
.	TRBJ1-1	TRBV7-2	ASSLALGNTEAF
.	TRBJ2-1	TRBV2	ASGPGLSYNEQF
.	TRBJ1-5	TRBV6-1	ASSEPLPSYQPQH
once	TRBJ1-5	TRBV2	ASKRPGSQKRSNQPQH
.	TRBJ2-2	TRBV27	ASGPSSGGTGELF
.	TRBJ1-5	TRBV7-9	ASSIQGRQPQH
.	TRBJ2-5	TRBV5-1	ASSLGAVQETQY
.	TRBJ1-3	TRBV7-6	ASSPHRESLFPGNTIY
.	TRBJ2-1	TRBV7-2	ASSSLASSYNEQF
.	TRBJ2-1	TRBV10-3	AITKTSGVRYNEQF
.	TRBJ2-7	TRBV5-6	ASSLGASGLYEQY
.	TRBJ2-1	TRBV6-5	ASSSTGNEQF
.	TRBJ2-2	TRBV21-1	ASSKSLPTRNTGELF
.	TRBJ2-5	TRBV15	ATSRDFSGFGASGSETQY
.	TRBJ1-2	TRBV7-9	ASSPISMVGYT
.	TRBJ2-3	TRBV5-1	ASSPGLAGTDTQY
.	TRBJ2-7	TRBV11-2	ASSPGLITGGQY
.	TRBJ1-4	TRBV5-1	ASSSTGGDEKLF
.	TRBJ2-5	TRBV27	ASSSHDRGLKTQY
.	TRBJ2-4	TRBV29-1	SVEALGNIQY
.	TRBJ2-5	TRBV2	ASRDVVETQY
.	TRBJ2-4	TRBV5-1	ASSFAPGEAGNIQY
.	TRBJ2-1	TRBV2	ASSVGRPDYNEQF
once	TRBJ1-3	TRBV16	ASSRIRSLSGNTIY
once	TRBJ2-7	TRBV4-2	ASSHGASGSEQY
.	TRBJ2-4	TRBV7-2	ASSLGWLAGTLAKNIQY
.	TRBJ2-3	TRBV5-1	ASRPGVADTQY
.	TRBJ2-5	TRBV7-3	ASSPLGRETQY
.	TRBJ2-1	TRBV2	ASSEYREYNEQF
.	TRBJ1-1	TRBV5-1	ASRKGQENTEAF
.	TRBJ2-4	TRBV18	ASDGTGGAAKNIQY
.	TRBJ2-7	TRBV7-6	ASSFVPGQSGEQY
.	TRBJ2-7	TRBV5-5	ASSLSGRREQY
once	TRBJ2-5	TRBV7-8	ASSDLIRRETQY